A single sample gave rise to the 11 T cell receptor beta chains below, sequenced in a study of PD-1 blockade in classical Hodgkin lymphoma. The method was immunoSEQ multiplex PCR; TCRdb's version includes in-frame clones alone and lacks a portion of them. The sample lists under 15,000 clones; more than 85% were seen once. Relapse was seen in all patients after autologous stem cell transplantation, and brentuximab vedotin exposure was variable. Sequenced here: peripheral blood mononuclear cells (PBMCs), sampled at baseline. The receptors were sampled from a human donor with classical Hodgkin lymphoma.

V and J are TRBV5-1 and TRBJ2-5, with D possibly called TRBD1 or TRBD2 (6 bases each). V lost 0 bases and J 4 bases, leaving 16 bases between the germline ends. The CDR3 totals 16 residues. Germline values: CDR1 SGHRS, CDR2 YFSETQ. CDR3 bases: TGCGCCAGCAGCTTGGGTACGGGGGCGAGGGGAGAGACCCAGTACTTC. Its translation: CASSLGTGARGETQYF.

The CDR3 loop is CASSLTGYEDSPLHF. Written as DNA, the CDR3 is TGTGCCAGCAGTCTGACAGGGTATGAAGATTCACCCCTCCACTTT. J is TRBJ1-6 and V is TRBV25-1; TRBD1 matches at 7 bases. Germline V gene sequence: CDR1 MGHDK, CDR2 SYGVNS. The junction had 9 bases not matched to a gene; V was cut back by 5 bases and J by 8 bases. The CDR3 has 15 residues. Full variable domain (remainder filled in from reference TRBV25-1 and TRBJ1-6): EADIYQTPRYLVIGTGKKITLECSQTMGHDKMYWYQQDPGMELHLIHYSYGVNSTEKGDLSSESTVSRIRTEHFPLTLESARPSHTSQYLCASSLTGYEDSPLHFGNGTRLTVT.

This chain uses TRBV10-2 with TRBJ2-5, with D perhaps TRBD1 (5 bases). The CDR3 is 14 residues long. The V end was cut by 3 bases, the J end by 0 bases, with 8 bases between. Germline CDR1 is WSHSY and CDR2 is SAAADI. CDR3 region: CASSEQVYQETQYF. The CDR3 bases are TGCGCCAGCAGTGAACAGGTGTACCAAGAGACCCAGTACTTC.

The rearrangement uses TRBV5-1 and TRBJ1-1; D unresolved. The CDR3 extends over 13 amino acids. Trimming cost V 4 bases and J 0 bases, with 7 bases left between them. Germline-derived CDR1 and CDR2 are SGHRS and YFSETQ. The CDR3 protein is CASSPQMNTEAFF. CDR3 sequence (DNA): TGCGCCAGCAGCCCTCAGATGAACACTGAAGCTTTCTTT.

V gene TRBV7-9 combines with J gene TRBJ1-2; TRBD1 is a possible D gene (6 bases). Trimming left V 0 bases short and J 1 base short, with 9 bases between. Germline CDR1 SEHNR, CDR2 FQNEAQ (reference sequence). CDR3 size: 15 residues. For the CDR3, the DNA is TGTGCCAGCAGCTTAGCGCAGGGGATTAACTATGGCTACACCTTC. This codes for CASSLAQGINYGYTF.

The chain is built from TRBV9 and TRBJ1-2; TRBD1 is a possible D gene (6 bases). The CDR3 length is 14 residues. Germline values: CDR1 SGDLS, CDR2 YYNGEE. The ends were cut back, 0 bases at V and 4 bases at J, with 10 bases in the middle. CDR3 nucleotides: TGTGCCAGCAGCGTAGAGAACAGGGCCTATGGCTACACCTTC. Translation gives CASSVENRAYGYTF.

CDR3 bases: TGTGCCAGAAAGGGGTTCTCCTACGAGCAGTACTTC. As protein: CARKGFSYEQYF. The gene calls are TRBV27 and TRBJ2-7; weak D call: TRBD1 (5 bases). The V end was cut by 9 bases, the J end by 0 bases, with 9 bases between. The CDR3 loop spans 12 amino acids. CDR1 and CDR2 (germline): MNHEY, SMNVEV (reference sequence).

V is TRBV30 and J is TRBJ2-5, with TRBD2 matching over 7 bases. Germline V gene sequence: CDR1 GTSNPN, CDR2 SVGIG (reference sequence). The CDR3 is made up of 14 amino acids. V dropped 2 bases and J dropped 2; count of bases not matched to a gene: 5. For the CDR3, the DNA is TGTGCCTGGAGTCAAGGCGGGGGTCAAGAGACCCAGTACTTC. Protein: CAWSQGGGQETQYF.

The rearrangement uses TRBV5-1 and TRBJ2-3; 8 bases match TRBD1. V trimming: 0 bases; J trimming: 0 bases; junction bases outside the gene matches: 3. The CDR3 loop spans 16 amino acids. The germline V gene encodes CDR1 SGHRS and CDR2 YFSETQ. In DNA form, the CDR3 reads TGCGCCAGCAGCTTGGCGGGGGACAGGAGCACAGATACGCAGTATTTT. Protein sequence: CASSLAGDRSTDTQYF.

This clone was seen a handful of times. The genes are TRBV30 and TRBJ1-5; 8 bases line up with TRBD1. The junction had 4 bases not matched to a gene; V was cut back by 5 bases and J by 7 bases. Germline CDR1 and CDR2: GTSNPN and SVGIG (reference sequence). The CDR3 spans 12 residues. As DNA, the CDR3 is TGTGCCTGGCAGACAGGGGCACAGCCCCAGCATTTT. It encodes CAWQTGAQPQHF.

V and J are TRBV6-5 and TRBJ2-1; tentative D call: TRBD2 (5 bases). The germline gives CDR1 MNHEY, CDR2 SVGAGI. V was pared by 5 bases and J by 6 bases, with 17 bases between. This CDR3 contains 15 residues. CDR3 nucleotides: TGTGCCAGCAGTCGGACGGAGCTCGGAGGCAATGAGCAGTTCTTC. Translating gives CASSRTELGGNEQFF.